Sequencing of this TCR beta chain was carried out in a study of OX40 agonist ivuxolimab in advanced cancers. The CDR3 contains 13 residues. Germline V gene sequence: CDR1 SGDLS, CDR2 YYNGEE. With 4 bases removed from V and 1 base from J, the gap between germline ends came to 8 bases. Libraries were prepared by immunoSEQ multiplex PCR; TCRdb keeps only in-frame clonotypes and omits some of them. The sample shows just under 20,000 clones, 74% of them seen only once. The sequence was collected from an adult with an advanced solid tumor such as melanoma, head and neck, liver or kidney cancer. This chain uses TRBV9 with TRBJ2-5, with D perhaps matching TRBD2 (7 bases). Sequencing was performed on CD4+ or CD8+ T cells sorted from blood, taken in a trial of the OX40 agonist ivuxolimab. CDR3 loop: CASSRGAQETQYF. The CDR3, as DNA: TGTGCCAGCAGCCGGGGGGCCCAAGAGACCCAGTACTTC. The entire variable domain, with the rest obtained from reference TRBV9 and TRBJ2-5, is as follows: DSGVTQTPKHLITATGQRVTLRCSPRSGDLSVYWYQQSLDQGLQFLIQYYNGEERAKGNILERFSAQQFPDLHSELNLSSLELGDSALYFCASSRGAQETQYFGPGTRLLVL.